The source of this T cell receptor (beta chain) is a study of T-cell reconstitution after alpha-beta-depleted transplantation in children. Findings and caveats of the study: After transplant, at about two months, alpha-beta T cells were reportedly derived from several hundred expanded graft clones. The high TCRbeta diversity at day 60 in some patients came from surviving recipient T cells and thymic progenitors.

V was pared by 3 bases and J by 4 bases, with 7 bases between. CDR3 length equals 13 residues. Looked up from germline, CDR1 is KGHSH and CDR2 is LQKENI. Unique molecular identifiers were incorporated into the prepared TCRbeta library. MiXCR, applied by TCRdb to the PCR reads, yields one record per CDR3 protein. The sample has about 230,000 distinct CDR3 sequences; 9.5% to 13% are singletons. This clonotype has a count of ten or more. Its antigen is still unknown. The source is a child in the first two years of life with acute myeloid leukemia, due to receive a stem cell transplant. The chain combines TRBV18 with TRBJ1-3; D gene unclear. The starting material was PBMCs, obtained before TCRalphabeta/CD19-depleted stem cell transplant. The CDR3 coding sequence is TGTGCCAGCTCACCTTTGGAGGGAAACACCATATATTTT. Translated, it gives CASSPLEGNTIYF.